This entry lists 10 T cell receptor beta chains sequenced from one sample in a study of shared clonotypes between healthy human individuals (dated by TCRdb to about 2020). The library was obtained by the immunoSEQ multiplex PCR assay. In its TCRdb copy, this immuneACCESS table keeps in-frame sequences only and misses some clones. Where compared with another copy, unresolved V genes explain less than half of these, and the others have no known cause. This sample has around 2,000,000 clones in its table, and about 95% of those were observed once. The ten largest account for 1% to 1.5% of the sample. For the CD8 naive samples, CD45RO-negative cells were positively selected for CCR7, yielding a CD45RA+CCR7+ population from which TemRA cells were excluded. The sequenced sample consisted of naive CD8+ T cells sorted from blood. The cell subset or site label, as the study defines it: CD45RA+CCR7+. The receptors derive from a man between 18 and 35 years old in good health.

The chain links TRBV30 to TRBJ2-7; perhaps TRBD2 as D (5 bases). Trimming stripped 5 bases from V and 7 bases from J, with 9 bases between. Germline-derived CDR1 and CDR2 are GTSNPN and SVGIG (reference sequence). This CDR3 region has 10 residues. The CDR3: CAWGLTEQYF. The CDR3, as DNA: TGTGCCTGGGGACTGACAGAGCAGTACTTC.

The V and J genes are TRBV27 and TRBJ2-7; the D gene could be TRBD1 or TRBD2 (6 bases each). The V and J ends lost 3 bases and 2 bases respectively, with 17 bases between them. Germline assignment: CDR1 MNHEY and CDR2 SMNVEV (reference sequence). The CDR3 totals 16 residues. CDR3 in amino acids: CASSLGPGAFPYEQYF. CDR3 nucleotide sequence: TGTGCCAGCAGTTTGGGTCCGGGGGCCTTCCCCTACGAGCAGTACTTC.

The rearrangement joins TRBV30 to TRBJ1-2, with a possible D match to TRBD1 (5 bases). The length of the CDR3 is 12 residues. Germline loops: CDR1 GTSNPN, CDR2 SVGIG (reference sequence). V was trimmed by 7 bases and J by 5 bases, leaving 14 bases between them. The CDR3 DNA is TGTGCCTCCTCCGGGACGGATTATGGCTACACCTTC. It codes for CASSGTDYGYTF.

The chain is built from TRBV7-6 and TRBJ1-1; 7 bases are shared with TRBD1. V gave up 4 bases and J gave up 7 bases; unmatched junction bases: 6. The germline V gene encodes CDR1 SGHVS and CDR2 FNYEAQ. There are 13 residues in the CDR3. For the CDR3, the DNA is TGTGCCAGCAGCTCCGGGGACAGCCTTGAAGCTTTCTTT. Amino acid sequence: CASSSGDSLEAFF.

The gene calls are TRBV6-6 and TRBJ2-1; perhaps TRBD2 as D (7 bases). CDR3 length equals 15 residues. V lost 2 bases, J lost 3 bases, and 11 bases lay in between. The germline gives CDR1 MNHNY, CDR2 SVGAGI (reference sequence). CDR3 in amino acids: CASSYGGDNYNEQFF. The CDR3 nucleotides read TGTGCCAGCAGTTACGGGGGGGACAACTACAATGAGCAGTTCTTC.

The chain joins TRBV7-9 to TRBJ2-2; D ambiguous. Germline assignment: CDR1 SEHNR and CDR2 FQNEAQ (reference sequence). The CDR3 spans 16 residues. Trimming cost V 2 bases and J 4 bases, with 14 bases left between them. CDR3 DNA: TGTGCCAGCAGCTTATCCCGGGCCCCGAGCACCGGGGAGCTGTTTTTT. This codes for CASSLSRAPSTGELFF.

About this clone: Other DNA sequences within the sample encode an identical CDR3. The rearrangement uses TRBV27 and TRBJ1-5; possibly TRBD1 for D (5 bases). CDR1 is MNHEY and CDR2 is SMNVEV in the germline V gene (reference sequence). The CDR3 extends over 15 amino acids. Trimming took off 5 bases at V and 0 bases at J, with 11 bases between the two ends. The CDR3 loop reads CASSATGYSNQPQHF. CDR3 sequence (DNA): TGTGCCAGCAGTGCCACAGGTTATAGCAATCAGCCCCAGCATTTT.

The V call is TRBV6-5, the J call TRBJ2-1, with TRBD1 as a possible D gene (6 bases). The germline V and J ends were trimmed by 4 bases and 2 bases, with 12 bases remaining between them. The CDR3 runs to 15 residues. In germline, CDR1 is MNHEY, CDR2 SVGAGI. The CDR3 reads CASSFWTETYNEQFF. DNA for the CDR3: TGTGCCAGCAGTTTTTGGACAGAGACCTACAATGAGCAGTTCTTC.

V usage is TRBV30 and J usage is TRBJ2-7; tentatively, D is TRBD1 or TRBD2 (6 bases each). Trimming pared 0 bases from V and 5 bases from J, leaving 11 bases between. The CDR3 sequence is 13 residues long. CDR1 and CDR2 from the germline V gene are GTSNPN and SVGIG (reference sequence). The CDR3 sequence: CAWSVRRGDEQYF. The CDR3 DNA is TGTGCCTGGAGTGTACGGAGGGGGGACGAGCAGTACTTC. The variable domain in full, completed from reference TRBV30 and TRBJ2-7, reads SQTIHQWPATLVQPVGSPLSLECTVEGTSNPNLYWYRQAAGRGLQLLFYSVGIGQISSEVPQNLSASRPQDRQFILSSKKLLLSDSGFYLCAWSVRRGDEQYFGPGTRLTVT.

The chain joins TRBV4-3 to TRBJ2-6, with a possible D match to TRBD1 (5 bases). Trimming removed 2 bases at V and 2 bases at J, with 7 bases between. Germline lookup yields CDR1 LGHNA and CDR2 YSLEER. This CDR3 is 15 amino acids long. CDR3 sequence (DNA): TGCGCCAGCAGCCAAACCAGGGCTGGGGCCAACGTCCTGACTTTC. Its translation: CASSQTRAGANVLTF.